These 22 T cell receptor beta chains came from one sample sequenced in a study of molecular identifiers for immune sequencing clone quantification. TCRdb used MiXCR to reprocess the PCR reads, holding one entry per CDR3 protein. In the table there are more than 550,000 distinct CDR3 sequences, roughly 25% of which are singletons. What was sequenced was naive CD8+ T cells from blood, with Jurkat cell RNA spiked in. Indicated subset: FACS-sorted CD8+CD4-CCR7+CD45RA+ naive T cells. Receptor source: a human donor in good health. Some libraries in this study had Jurkat cell RNA spiked in.

Comments on this clonotype: A read error is possible here, since a much larger clone lies one base away. This CDR3 fails to terminate in the conserved phenylalanine or tryptophan, so it likely reflects a read error. The CDR3, as DNA: TGTGCCAGCAGCTTAGGATCCAGGGGTTACACTGAAGCTTTCTCT. It specifies CASSLGSRGYTEAFS. The rearrangement uses TRBV7-2 and TRBJ1-1; tentatively, D is TRBD1 (6 bases). V lost 1 base and J lost 3, with 12 bases in between. The germline gives CDR1 SGHTA, CDR2 FQGNSA. The CDR3 is 15 residues long.

In regard to this clonotype: With a much larger clone just one base away, this may be a read error. The CDR3 DNA reads TGTGCCAGCAGCCTAGGGTACGGAGCCTACGAGCAGTGCTTC. Translating gives CASSLGYGAYEQCF. The chain joins TRBV7-9 to TRBJ2-7; unclear D gene. The V gene's germline CDR1 is SEHNR and CDR2 FQNEAQ (reference sequence). CDR3 size: 14 residues.

Points on this clonotype: A much larger clone sits a single nucleotide away, making a read error possible. The chain combines TRBV9 with TRBJ1-4; D possibly corresponds to TRBD1 (5 bases). This CDR3 spans 15 amino acids. Germline CDR1 reads SGDLS; CDR2 reads YYNGEE. The DNA of the CDR3 is TGTGCCTGCAGCGTGTCCGGGGGTTCTAATGAAAAACTGTTTTTT. This codes for CACSVSGGSNEKLFF.

Concerning this clonotype: This clone may be a read error of a much larger clone one base away. Here the CDR3 omits its conserved ending phenylalanine or tryptophan, so a read error is the likely source. The rearrangement links TRBV30 to TRBJ2-3; D is tentatively TRBD1 or TRBD2 (5 bases each). Germline loops: CDR1 GTSNPN, CDR2 SVGIG (reference sequence). The CDR3 extends over 13 amino acids. V lost 5 bases and J lost 4, with 13 bases in between. The CDR3 sequence is CAWLGDNADTQYL. The CDR3 nucleotides are TGTGCCTGGCTGGGGGATAACGCAGATACGCAGTATCTT.

This clonotype has a count of ten or more. This chain joins TRBV11-2 and TRBJ2-7; D perhaps matches TRBD1 (6 bases). The CDR3 spans 17 residues. The germline CDR1 and CDR2 sequences are SGHAT and FQNNGV. The V end lost 4 bases, the J end lost 2 bases, and 21 bases lay between the germline ends. CDR3 bases: TGTGCCAGCAGCTCAGGGACACCAAAAACACTTGCCTACGAGCAGTACTTC. This translates into CASSSGTPKTLAYEQYF.

This clonotype occurred many times. The genes are TRBV28 and TRBJ2-7; 9 bases align to TRBD1. The CDR3 totals 16 residues. Germline CDR1 is MDHEN and CDR2 is SYDVKM. The trim removed 3 bases at V and 3 bases at J, leaving 9 bases unmatched. CDR3: CASSFVPGQGGYEQYF. In DNA form, the CDR3 reads TGTGCCAGCAGTTTCGTCCCGGGACAGGGAGGCTACGAGCAGTACTTC.

Remarks on this clonotype: Here the CDR3 omits its conserved ending phenylalanine or tryptophan, so a read error is the likely source. No DNA is shown, since the ends of the CDR3 on it are uncertain; the CDR3 is the one TCRdb lists. The rearrangement links TRBV2 to TRBJ2-1; TRBD1 is taken as the D call from the table, unchecked against the DNA. Germline loops: CDR1 SNHLY, CDR2 FYNNEI. Including both end residues, the CDR3 is 12 amino acids long. CDR3 region: CASGPPPNERVC.

A note on this clonotype: Just one base apart from a much larger clone, this may be a read error. The CDR3 here is CASSPAMNTGELFF. CDR3 bases: TGTGCCAGCAGTCCGGCGATGAACACCGGGGAGCTGTTTTTT. The V call is TRBV28, the J call TRBJ2-2; no reliable D call. Trimming took 5 bases from V and 1 from J, leaving 8 bases between them. This CDR3 is built from 14 residues. The germline gives CDR1 MDHEN, CDR2 SYDVKM. The full variable domain, completed using reference TRBV28 and TRBJ2-2, is DVKVTQSSRYLVKRTGEKVFLECVQDMDHENMFWYRQDPGLGLRLIYFSYDVKMKEKGDIPEGYSVSREKKERFSLILESASTNQTSMYLCASSPAMNTGELFFGEGSRLTVL.

The table lists this clonotype with many counts. This chain uses TRBV12-3 or TRBV12-4 with TRBJ1-5; weak D call: TRBD1 (5 bases). V was pared by 2 bases and J by 3 bases, with 17 bases between. CDR3 length: 17 amino acids. The CDR3 loop reads CASSLLSGQGLNQPQHF. The CDR3 region has the DNA TGTGCCAGCAGTTTACTTTCGGGGCAGGGACTCAATCAGCCCCAGCATTTT.

This clonotype was observed a few times. The rearrangement uses TRBV27 and TRBJ1-1; 8 positions match TRBD1. Per the germline V gene, CDR1 is MNHEY and CDR2 is SMNVEV (reference sequence). CDR3 length equals 13 residues. V lost 3 bases and J lost 11; bases outside the gene matches: 8. This CDR3 is CASSFAGGAGAFF. For the CDR3, the DNA is TGTGCCAGCAGTTTCGCAGGGGGCGCGGGGGCTTTCTTT.

This clonotype was picked up many times. The chain has TRBV12-3 or TRBV12-4 and TRBJ1-4; D perhaps matches TRBD1 (5 bases). V was pared by 10 bases and J by 8 bases, with 17 bases between. The CDR3 loop spans 13 amino acids. CDR3 in amino acids: CAKPGLPNEKLFF. In DNA, the CDR3 is TGTGCCAAACCGGGACTACCAAACGAAAAACTGTTTTTT.

This clonotype was counted at least ten times. This CDR3 is CATSLPGQGDEQYF. The DNA of the CDR3 is TGTGCCACCTCTCTACCGGGACAGGGGGACGAGCAGTACTTC. The rearrangement uses TRBV5-4 and TRBJ2-7; 11 bases line up with TRBD1. This CDR3 is built from 14 residues. CDR1 and CDR2 from the germline V gene are SGHNT and YYREEE (reference sequence). The V segment lost 9 bases and the J segment 5 bases; nucleotides outside the gene matches: 10.

With respect to this clonotype: A read error may explain this, as a much larger clone is one base away. The chain carries TRBV7-9 and TRBJ2-4; D is unresolved. Trimming took off 4 bases at V and 9 bases at J, with 22 bases between the two ends. CDR3 length: 16 amino acids. CDR1 is SEHNR, CDR2 FQNEAQ, per germline (reference sequence). The CDR3 here is CASSYTINQPPTIQYF. In nucleotides, the CDR3 is TGTGCCAGCAGCTATACTATCAACCAGCCGCCAACCATTCAGTACTTC.

This clonotype was found many times. The rearrangement links TRBV6-6 to TRBJ2-3, with 7 bases matching TRBD2. In germline, CDR1 is MNHNY, CDR2 SVGAGI (reference sequence). The J segment lost 0 bases and the V segment lost 6 bases, leaving 9 bases of the junction unmatched. The CDR3 runs 16 residues. Written as DNA, the CDR3 is TGTGCCAGCAGCAATCTAGCGGAAACTAGCACAGATACGCAGTATTTT. Translation: CASSNLAETSTDTQYF.

As regards this clonotype: The conserved phenylalanine or tryptophan is not found at the CDR3 terminus, so this likely reflects a read error. The J gene is TRBJ2-7, the V gene TRBV5-6; 11 bases map to TRBD2. This CDR3 contains 17 residues. Germline lookup yields CDR1 SGHDT and CDR2 YYEEEE. The V gene end was trimmed by 0 bases and the J gene end by 2 bases; junction bases not matched to a gene: 7. CDR3 DNA: TGTGCCAGCAGCTTGGAAGGCCGACTAGCGGGGCCCTACGAGCAGTACTCC. Translation: CASSLEGRLAGPYEQYS.

Only a few counts were recorded for this clonotype. The rearrangement uses TRBV28 and TRBJ2-7; a possible D gene is TRBD1 (6 bases). The CDR3 is 14 residues long. CDR1 and CDR2 from the germline V gene are MDHEN and SYDVKM. Trimming stripped 3 bases from V and 2 bases from J, with 11 bases between. This chain's CDR3 is CASSFRGRTYEQYF. The CDR3 nucleotides are TGTGCCAGCAGTTTTAGGGGGAGAACCTACGAGCAGTACTTC.

This clonotype has at least ten counts. J is TRBJ2-7 and V is TRBV6-1; 15 bases match TRBD2. Germline CDR1 is MNHNS and CDR2 is SASEGT. V dropped 3 bases and J dropped 4; count of bases not matched to a gene: 1. The CDR3 runs 15 residues. The CDR3 bases are TGTGCCAGCAGTGAGGGGACTAGCGGGAGGTACGAGCAGTACTTC. The encoded protein is CASSEGTSGRYEQYF.

This clonotype was seen repeatedly, ten times or more. V and J are TRBV30 and TRBJ2-3; D perhaps matches TRBD2 (6 bases). CDR1 is GTSNPN and CDR2 is SVGIG in the germline V gene (reference sequence). The CDR3 extends over 12 amino acids. Trimming took 5 bases from V and 8 from J, leaving 14 bases between them. The CDR3 region has the DNA TGTGCCTGGTCGGCGAGGGGAGGTACGCAGTATTTT. It translates to CAWSARGGTQYF.

Concerning this clonotype: The junction departs from germline at one end; a sequencing error may be responsible. The chain joins TRBV5-3 to TRBJ2-7, with D possibly called TRBD1 or TRBD2 (6 bases each). TRBV5-3 is given ORF status, its function remaining uncertain. This CDR3 region has 15 residues. The CDR3 region has the DNA TGTGCCAGCAGCTTTCTTCTTCAGGGGAGGTACGAGCAGTACTTC. Translating it yields CASSFLLQGRYEQYF.

The sample holds a few counts of this clonotype. V is TRBV7-9 and J is TRBJ2-2; 9 bases fit TRBD1. This CDR3 contains 13 residues. Looked up from germline, CDR1 is SEHNR and CDR2 is FQNEAQ (reference sequence). The junction had 1 base not matched to a gene; V was cut back by 11 bases and J by 0 bases. The CDR3 loop is CAGDRANTGELFF. The DNA of the CDR3 is TGTGCCGGGGACAGGGCGAACACCGGGGAGCTGTTTTTT. The full variable domain, with the rest looked up from reference TRBV7-9 and TRBJ2-2, is DTGVSQNPRHKITKRGQNVTFRCDPISEHNRLYWYRQTLGQGPEFLTYFQNEAQLEKSRLLSDRFSAERPKGSFSTLEIQRTEQGDSAMYLCAGDRANTGELFFGEGSRLTVL.

Worth noting for this clonotype: Since a much larger clone is just one base distant, this may be a read error. A read error is likely, as this CDR3 ends without the conserved phenylalanine or tryptophan. This rearrangement joins TRBV5-1 to TRBJ2-1; 7 nucleotides match TRBD1. The germline CDR1 and CDR2 sequences are SGHRS and YFSETQ. The CDR3 consists of 14 residues. After removal of 3 bases from V and 3 bases from J, the junction contained 3 bases not matched to a gene. The CDR3 DNA follows: TGCGCCAGCAGCTACGGGACAGTCTACAATGAGCAGTTCTAC. This codes for CASSYGTVYNEQFY.

With respect to this clonotype: This could be a read error, since a much larger clone is one nucleotide away. This sequence joins TRBV27 and TRBJ1-1; maybe TRBD1 (5 bases). Per the germline V gene, CDR1 is MNHEY and CDR2 is SMNVEV (reference sequence). V lost 4 bases and J 4 bases, leaving 10 bases between the germline ends. The CDR3 covers 13 residues. The CDR3 DNA is TGTGCCAGCAGTTGGGACGGGGGCACTGAAGCTTTCTTT. Translating gives CASSWDGGTEAFF.